These 15 T cell receptor beta chains were sequenced from one sample in a study of lymphopenia after photon versus proton radiotherapy. The repertoire was sequenced with immunoSEQ multiplex PCR; TCRdb's copy has only in-frame clones and lacks some. The data contain about 45,000 clones, less than 90% of them singletons. The sample consisted of peripheral blood, taken from a patient treated with photon-based radiotherapy. The receptors derive from a man between 40 and 49 years old with gastric cancer.

The chain joins TRBV6-1 to TRBJ2-6; perhaps TRBD2 as D (5 bases). The CDR3 has 15 amino acids. Germline loops: CDR1 MNHNS, CDR2 SASEGT. Trimming left V 3 bases short and J 4 bases short, with 10 bases between. This CDR3 reads CASSEMGSGANVLTF. Written as DNA, the CDR3 is TGTGCCAGCAGTGAGATGGGGAGCGGGGCCAACGTCCTGACTTTC.

This chain links TRBV6-6 with TRBJ2-1; 11 positions agree with TRBD2. Germline V CDR1 and CDR2: MNHNY, SVGAGI (reference sequence). J lost 14 bases, V lost 5 bases, and 14 bases had no gene match. This CDR3 is 15 amino acids long. The DNA of the CDR3 is TGTGCCAGCAGTGTCCCTACTAGCGGGGGAAGTCCGAAGTTCTTC. Protein sequence: CASSVPTSGGSPKFF.

This chain connects TRBV7-9 to TRBJ2-2; D might be TRBD1 (5 bases). In germline, CDR1 is SEHNR, CDR2 FQNEAQ (reference sequence). V dropped 7 bases and J dropped 4 bases, with 13 bases sitting between them. This CDR3 region has 14 residues. The CDR3 bases are TGTGCCAGCAACGACGCCAGGGCCACCGGGGAGCTGTTTTTT. This encodes CASNDARATGELFF.

This sequence joins TRBV5-5 and TRBJ1-2; 8 positions agree with TRBD1. V lost 5 bases and J lost 4; bases outside the gene matches: 4. The germline CDR1 and CDR2 sequences are SGHKS and YYEKEE (reference sequence). The CDR3 consists of 13 residues. This CDR3 is CASRTGTGYGYTF. CDR3 sequence (DNA): TGTGCCAGCAGGACAGGGACAGGCTATGGCTACACCTTC.

This clone has only one observation. V and J are TRBV7-2 and TRBJ1-1, with 7 positions matching TRBD1. The germline V gene encodes CDR1 SGHTA and CDR2 FQGNSA. The CDR3 covers 14 residues. J gave up 4 bases and V 3 bases, and 5 bases lay outside the gene matches. CDR3 amino acids: CASSLPTGTTEAFF. As DNA, the CDR3 is TGTGCCAGCAGCTTGCCGACAGGGACCACTGAAGCTTTCTTT.

The chain couples TRBV9 to TRBJ2-1; 9 nucleotides line up with TRBD2. V was clipped by 0 bases and J by 4 bases; unmatched bases: 2. Germline CDR1 reads SGDLS; CDR2 reads YYNGEE. The CDR3 extends over 15 amino acids. The CDR3 spells CASSVGGGVYNEQFF. The CDR3 region has the DNA TGTGCCAGCAGCGTAGGCGGGGGGGTGTACAATGAGCAGTTCTTC.

By its share, this clone is medium-sized. J is TRBJ1-4 and V is TRBV30, with 10 bases lining up with TRBD1. CDR1 and CDR2 (germline): GTSNPN, SVGIG (reference sequence). With 2 bases clipped from V and 7 bases from J, the junction kept 1 base outside the gene matches. CDR3 length equals 13 residues. CDR3 amino acids: CAWSRDRGEKLFF. In DNA form, the CDR3 reads TGTGCCTGGAGTAGGGACAGGGGTGAAAAACTGTTTTTT.

The sample holds one count of this clone. The CDR3 here is CAWRRGMSYEQYF. The DNA of the CDR3 is TGTGCCTGGAGGAGAGGGATGTCCTACGAGCAGTACTTC. J is TRBJ2-7 and V is TRBV30; tentative D call: TRBD2 (5 bases). V lost 3 bases and J lost 1, with 10 bases in between. The CDR3 loop spans 13 amino acids. Germline loops: CDR1 GTSNPN, CDR2 SVGIG (reference sequence).

The V call is TRBV10-3, the J call TRBJ1-2; a weak D match, TRBD1 (6 bases). The CDR3 totals 15 residues. V was clipped by 9 bases and J by 2 bases, with 19 bases between them. Germline CDR1 is ENHRY and CDR2 is SYGVKD. This CDR3 is CAIKSDSPRNYGYTF. The DNA for the CDR3 is TGTGCCATAAAGTCGGACAGCCCGAGGAACTATGGCTACACCTTC.

V gene TRBV11-1 combines with J gene TRBJ2-3; 12 bases agree with TRBD2. The CDR3 consists of 17 residues. Germline CDR1 and CDR2: SGHAT and FQDESV (reference sequence). V dropped 0 bases and J dropped 7; count of bases not matched to a gene: 8. The CDR3: CASSLARRLAGEHTQYF. The CDR3 coding sequence is TGTGCCAGCAGCTTAGCCCGGAGACTAGCGGGGGAGCATACGCAGTATTTT.

The chain employs TRBV9 and TRBJ1-1; a weak D match, TRBD1 (5 bases). Germline CDR1 SGDLS, CDR2 YYNGEE. The CDR3 consists of 17 residues. V was pared by 3 bases and J by 4 bases, with 22 bases between. Here the CDR3 reads CASSESGSGPGGTEAFF. The CDR3 coding sequence is TGTGCCAGCAGCGAAAGCGGGTCTGGACCGGGGGGCACTGAAGCTTTCTTT.

The gene calls are TRBV5-5 and TRBJ1-2; no clear D gene. Trimming shortened V by 2 bases and J by 7 bases, and 12 bases separated the two germline ends. Germline-derived CDR1 and CDR2 are SGHKS and YYEKEE (reference sequence). The length of the CDR3 is 13 residues. The CDR3 DNA follows: TGTGCCAGCAGCTTAGATTCCCTCAGTGGCTACACCTTC. Its protein is CASSLDSLSGYTF. The complete variable domain, with remaining parts taken from reference TRBV5-5 and TRBJ1-2, reads DAGVTQSPTHLIKTRGQQVTLRCSPISGHKSVSWYQQVLGQGPQFIFQYYEKEERGRGNFPDRFSARQFPNYSSELNVNALLLGDSALYLCASSLDSLSGYTFGSGTRLTVV.

The CDR3 spells CASSPRLGRGGIETQYF. The DNA for the CDR3 is TGTGCCAGCAGCCCCCGTCTAGGCCGGGGGGGCATAGAGACCCAGTACTTC. The chain is built from TRBV9 and TRBJ2-5, with 8 bases that match TRBD2. The CDR3 has 17 residues. Unmatched junction bases numbered 15, after V lost 4 bases and J lost 4 bases. Germline loops: CDR1 SGDLS, CDR2 YYNGEE. Drawing the rest from reference TRBV9 and TRBJ2-5, the complete variable domain is DSGVTQTPKHLITATGQRVTLRCSPRSGDLSVYWYQQSLDQGLQFLIQYYNGEERAKGNILERFSAQQFPDLHSELNLSSLELGDSALYFCASSPRLGRGGIETQYFGPGTRLLVL.

V gene TRBV5-1 combines with J gene TRBJ1-4, with 8 bases matching TRBD1. In germline, CDR1 is SGHRS, CDR2 YFSETQ. Trimming at V came to 4 bases and at J to 6 bases, leaving 5 bases not matched to a gene. This CDR3 has 14 residues. The CDR3 bases are TGCGCCAGCAGCCCGGGACAGGAATATGAAAAACTGTTTTTT. It is translated as CASSPGQEYEKLFF.

This clone was detected a few times. The gene calls are TRBV5-1 and TRBJ2-7, with TRBD2 identical over 9 bases. The V segment lost 6 bases and the J segment 4 bases; nucleotides outside the gene matches: 5. Germline CDR1 is SGHRS and CDR2 is YFSETQ. The CDR3 length is 13 residues. The CDR3 coding sequence is TGCGCCAGCACCGGGACTAGCACGTACGAGCAGTACTTC. The encoded protein is CASTGTSTYEQYF.